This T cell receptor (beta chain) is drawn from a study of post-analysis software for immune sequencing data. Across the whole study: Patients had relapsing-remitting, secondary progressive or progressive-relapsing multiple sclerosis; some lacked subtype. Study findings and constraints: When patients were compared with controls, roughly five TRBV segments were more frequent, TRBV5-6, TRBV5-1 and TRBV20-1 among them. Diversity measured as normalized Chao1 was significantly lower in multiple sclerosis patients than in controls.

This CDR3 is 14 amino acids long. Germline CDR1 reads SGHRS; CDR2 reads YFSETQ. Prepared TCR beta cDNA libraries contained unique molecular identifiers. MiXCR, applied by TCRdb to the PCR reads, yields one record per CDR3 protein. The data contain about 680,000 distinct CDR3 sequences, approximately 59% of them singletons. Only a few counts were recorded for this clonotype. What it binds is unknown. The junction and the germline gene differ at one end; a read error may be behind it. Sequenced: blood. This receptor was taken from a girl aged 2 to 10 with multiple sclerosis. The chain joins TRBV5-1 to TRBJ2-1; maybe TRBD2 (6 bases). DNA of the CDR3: TGCGCCTGCAGCTTGTCCGGGAGTTTGAATGAGCAGTTCTTC. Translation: CACSLSGSLNEQFF.